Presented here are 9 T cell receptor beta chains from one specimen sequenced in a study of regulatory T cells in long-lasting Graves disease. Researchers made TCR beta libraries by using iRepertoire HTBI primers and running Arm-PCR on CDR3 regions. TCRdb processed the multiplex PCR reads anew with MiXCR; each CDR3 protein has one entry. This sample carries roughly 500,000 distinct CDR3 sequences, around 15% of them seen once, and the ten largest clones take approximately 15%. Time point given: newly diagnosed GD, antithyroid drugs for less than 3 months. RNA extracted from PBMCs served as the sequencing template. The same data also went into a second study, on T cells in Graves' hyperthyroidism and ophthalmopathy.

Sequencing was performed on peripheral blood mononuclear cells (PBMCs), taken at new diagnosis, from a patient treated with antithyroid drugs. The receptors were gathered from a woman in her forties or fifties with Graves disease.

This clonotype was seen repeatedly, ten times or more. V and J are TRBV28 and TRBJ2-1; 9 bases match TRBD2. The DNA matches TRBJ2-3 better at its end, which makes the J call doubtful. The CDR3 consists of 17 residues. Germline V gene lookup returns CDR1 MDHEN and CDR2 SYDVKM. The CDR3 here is CASSTPFAGGPGDTQYF. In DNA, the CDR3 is TGTGCCAGCAGCACCCCCTTCGCGGGAGGGCCGGGGGATACGCAGTATTTT.

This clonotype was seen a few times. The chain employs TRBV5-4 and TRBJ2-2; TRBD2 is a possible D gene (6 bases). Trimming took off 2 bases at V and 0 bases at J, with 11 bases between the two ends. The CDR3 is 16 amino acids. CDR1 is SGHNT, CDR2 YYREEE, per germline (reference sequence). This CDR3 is CASSFGGHTNTGELFF. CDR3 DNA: TGTGCCAGCAGCTTCGGGGGTCATACGAACACCGGGGAGCTGTTTTTT.

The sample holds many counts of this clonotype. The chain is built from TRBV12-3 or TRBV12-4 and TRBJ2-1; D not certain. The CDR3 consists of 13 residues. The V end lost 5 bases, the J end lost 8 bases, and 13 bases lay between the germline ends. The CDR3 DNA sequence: TGTGCCAGCAGTCCCAGTCGCTCCTATGAGCAGTTCTTC. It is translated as CASSPSRSYEQFF.

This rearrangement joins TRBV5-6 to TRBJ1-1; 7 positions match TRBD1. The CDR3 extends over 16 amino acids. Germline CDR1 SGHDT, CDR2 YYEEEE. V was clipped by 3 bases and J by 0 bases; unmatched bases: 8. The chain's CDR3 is CASSYRQGGMNTEAFF. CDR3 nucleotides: TGTGCCAGCAGCTATCGACAGGGTGGCATGAACACTGAAGCTTTCTTT.

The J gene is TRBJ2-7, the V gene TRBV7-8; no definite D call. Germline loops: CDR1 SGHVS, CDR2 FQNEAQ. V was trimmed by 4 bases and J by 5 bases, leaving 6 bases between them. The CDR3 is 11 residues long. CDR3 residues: CASSSVDEQYF. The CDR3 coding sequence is TGTGCCAGCAGCTCTGTGGACGAGCAGTACTTC.

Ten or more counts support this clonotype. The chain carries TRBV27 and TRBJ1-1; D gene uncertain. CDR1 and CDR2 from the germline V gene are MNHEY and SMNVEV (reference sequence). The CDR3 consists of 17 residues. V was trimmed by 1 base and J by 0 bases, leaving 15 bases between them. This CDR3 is CASSLFSDAGLNTEAFF. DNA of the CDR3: TGTGCCAGCAGTTTATTTTCGGACGCCGGCTTGAACACTGAAGCTTTCTTT.

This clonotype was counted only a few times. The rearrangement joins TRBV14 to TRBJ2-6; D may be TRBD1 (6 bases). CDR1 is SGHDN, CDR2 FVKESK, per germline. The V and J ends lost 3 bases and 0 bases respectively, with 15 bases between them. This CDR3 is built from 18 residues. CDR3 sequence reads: CASSHHKGGLSGANVLTF. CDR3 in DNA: TGTGCCAGCAGCCATCATAAAGGGGGTCTCTCTGGGGCCAACGTCCTGACTTTC. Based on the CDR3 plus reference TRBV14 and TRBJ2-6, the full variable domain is EAGVTQFPSHSVIEKGQTVTLRCDPISGHDNLYWYRRVMGKEIKFLLHFVKESKQDESGMPNNRFLAERTGGTYSTLKVQPAELEDSGVYFCASSHHKGGLSGANVLTFGAGSRLTVL.

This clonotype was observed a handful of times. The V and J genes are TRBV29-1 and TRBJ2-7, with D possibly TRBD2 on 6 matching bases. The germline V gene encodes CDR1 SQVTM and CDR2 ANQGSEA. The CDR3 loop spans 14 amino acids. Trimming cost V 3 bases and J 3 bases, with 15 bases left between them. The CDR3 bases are TGCAGCGTTGAGGCGGAGGGTTTAAGCTACGAGCAGTACTTC. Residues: CSVEAEGLSYEQYF.

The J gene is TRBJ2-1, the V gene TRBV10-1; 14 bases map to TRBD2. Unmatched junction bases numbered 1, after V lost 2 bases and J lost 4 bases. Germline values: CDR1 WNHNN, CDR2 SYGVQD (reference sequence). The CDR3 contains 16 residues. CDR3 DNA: TGCGCCAGCAGTGAGGGGACTAGCGGGGGATACAATGAGCAGTTCTTC. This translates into CASSEGTSGGYNEQFF.